The clone carrying this T cell receptor beta chain was observed a handful of times. Its antigen is currently unknown. The source of the sample is a study of T cells after yellow fever vaccination. For the study at large: Preparation of the low-cell-number fractions used SMART-Seq v4 Ultra Low Input.

Findings of the study overall: Although most clonotypes did not, a small share appeared in both CD4 and CD8 compartments. Contaminating bulk clonotypes could be abundant in FACS-sorted repertoires.

For TCR, cDNA came from 5'RACE template switching, which added a universal primer site and UMIs. Using its own MiXCR run on the 5' RACE reads, TCRdb lists one record per CDR3 protein. The top ten hold 17% of the sample, which has a few hundred thousand distinct CDR3 sequences, approximately 16% seen once. This CDR3 spans 14 amino acids. V dropped 6 bases and J dropped 5 bases, with 17 bases sitting between them. The germline CDR1 and CDR2 sequences are MNHNS and SASEGT. The receptor was isolated from a young man who received the YFV17D yellow fever vaccine. The sequences come from PBMCs, collected around 5 days after the first yellow fever vaccination. The genes are TRBV6-1 and TRBJ2-7; no definite D call. CDR3 in amino acids: CASSFGPPGNEQYV. CDR3 nucleotide sequence: TGTGCCAGCAGCTTTGGACCCCCCGGCAACGAGCAGTACGTC.